This T cell receptor (beta chain) was profiled in a study of response to subunit inactivated influenza vaccine (dated by TCRdb to about 2018). General notes on the study: Deep quantitative T cell receptor repertoire profiling was used in the study to track responses to a trivalent subunit inactivated influenza vaccine.

General findings and caveats noted by the study authors: It was suggested by the authors that each seasonal influenza vaccination may recruit only a limited number of new T cells.

This clonotype was seen a handful of times. This clone's antigen is unknown. It has no much larger one-base neighbor in the sample; base qualities were not kept. V is pruned by 1 base and J by 3 bases, leaving 4 bases of the junction without a gene match. From its cysteine to its phenylalanine, the CDR3 spans 15 amino acids. Solely the CDR3 DNA is kept, with 45 bases framed from the first base. As encoded in the germline V gene, CDR1 is SGHTA while CDR2 is FQGNSA. The library was made by RT-PCR. Sequenced using an Illumina HiSeq 2500. TCRdb took the public reads, trimmed them with fastp at Q25, ran MiXCR for clone calling and kept in-frame beta chains. Rows are combined by CDR3 protein, so each entry shows the most common genes and DNA. In this sample the table shows about 780,000 distinct CDR3 sequences, less than 20% of which occur a single time. Jointly, the top ten make up roughly 11% of the sample.

Source: PBMCs from blood, taken 5 days after vaccination. The chain joins TRBV7-2 to TRBJ2-7, with 9 central nucleotides matching TRBD2. The TCR was taken from a man between 50 and 59 years old who received an inactivated influenza vaccine. Donor details come from another sample of the same person, matched by shared clones. The sequenced DNA: TGTGCCAGCAGCTTAGGGGCTAGCGGGATCTACGAGCAGTACTTC. This is translated as CASSLGASGIYEQYF.